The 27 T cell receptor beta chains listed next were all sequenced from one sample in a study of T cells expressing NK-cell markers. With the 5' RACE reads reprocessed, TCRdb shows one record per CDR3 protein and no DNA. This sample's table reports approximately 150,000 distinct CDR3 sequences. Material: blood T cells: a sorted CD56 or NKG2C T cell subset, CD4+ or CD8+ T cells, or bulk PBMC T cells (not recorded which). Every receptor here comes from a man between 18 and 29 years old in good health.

The CDR3 region is CASSLAREDPSDEQFF. This sequence joins TRBV5-1 and TRBJ2-1; TCRdb's D call, TRBD2, is unchecked because there is no DNA. Per germline, CDR1 SGHRS and CDR2 YFSETQ. The CDR3 is 16 residues long.

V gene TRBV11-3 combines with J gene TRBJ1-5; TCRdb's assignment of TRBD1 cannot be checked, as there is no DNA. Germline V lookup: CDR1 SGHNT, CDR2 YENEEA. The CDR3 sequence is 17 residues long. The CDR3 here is CASSLEGQGRLEQPQHF.

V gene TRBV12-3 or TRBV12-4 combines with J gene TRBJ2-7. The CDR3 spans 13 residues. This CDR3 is CASSSGLVDEQYF.

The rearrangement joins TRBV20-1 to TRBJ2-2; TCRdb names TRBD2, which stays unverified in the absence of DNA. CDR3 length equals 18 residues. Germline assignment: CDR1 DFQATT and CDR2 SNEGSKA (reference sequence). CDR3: CSARPNKLAEDTTGELFF.

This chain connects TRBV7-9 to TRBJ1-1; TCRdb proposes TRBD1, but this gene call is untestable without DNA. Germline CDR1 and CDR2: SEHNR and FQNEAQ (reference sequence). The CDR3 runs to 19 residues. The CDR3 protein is CASSSLWGRGQGVNTEAFF.

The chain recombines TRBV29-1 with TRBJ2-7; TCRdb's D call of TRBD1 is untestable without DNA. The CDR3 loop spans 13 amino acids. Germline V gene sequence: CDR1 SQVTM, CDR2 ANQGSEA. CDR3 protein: CSVLTGGHHEQYF.

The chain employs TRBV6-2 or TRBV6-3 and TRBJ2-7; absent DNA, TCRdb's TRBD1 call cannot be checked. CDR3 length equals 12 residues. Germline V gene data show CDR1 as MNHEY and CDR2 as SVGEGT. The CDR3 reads CACTGLSYEQYF.

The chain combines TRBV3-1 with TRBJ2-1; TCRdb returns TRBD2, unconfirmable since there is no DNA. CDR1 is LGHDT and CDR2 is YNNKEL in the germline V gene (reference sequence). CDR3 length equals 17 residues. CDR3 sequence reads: CASSQGVGISPYNEQFF.

CDR3 in amino acids: CASSPGTHIATGELFF. The chain uses TRBV27 and TRBJ2-2; the TRBD2 assignment by TCRdb is unverifiable without DNA. The CDR3 is made up of 16 amino acids. CDR1 and CDR2 from the germline V gene are MNHEY and SMNVEV (reference sequence).

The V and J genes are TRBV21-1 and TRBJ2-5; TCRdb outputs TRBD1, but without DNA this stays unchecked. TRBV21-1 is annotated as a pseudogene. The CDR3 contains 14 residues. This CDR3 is CASRSRQGQETQYF.

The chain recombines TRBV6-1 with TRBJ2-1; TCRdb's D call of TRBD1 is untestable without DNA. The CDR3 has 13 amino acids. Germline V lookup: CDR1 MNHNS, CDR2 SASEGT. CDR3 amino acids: CASSAPGVIEQFF.

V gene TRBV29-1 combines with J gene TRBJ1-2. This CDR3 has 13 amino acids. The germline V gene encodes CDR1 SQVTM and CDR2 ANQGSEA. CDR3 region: CSVEAVAVYGYTF. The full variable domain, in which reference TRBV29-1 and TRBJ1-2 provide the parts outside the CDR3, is SAVISQKPSRDICQRGTSLTIQCQVDSQVTMMFWYRQQPGQSLTLIATANQGSEATYESGFVIDKFPISRPNLTFSTLTVSNMSPEDSSIYLCSVEAVAVYGYTFGSGTRLTVV.

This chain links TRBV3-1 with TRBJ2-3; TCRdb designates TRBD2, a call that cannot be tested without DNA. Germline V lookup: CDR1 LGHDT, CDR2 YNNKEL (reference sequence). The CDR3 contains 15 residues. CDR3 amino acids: CASSQEAEVGDTQYF.

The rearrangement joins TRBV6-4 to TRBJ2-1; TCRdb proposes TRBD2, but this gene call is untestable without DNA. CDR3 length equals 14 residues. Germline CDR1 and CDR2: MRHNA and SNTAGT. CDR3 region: CASSDSTSGSEQFF.

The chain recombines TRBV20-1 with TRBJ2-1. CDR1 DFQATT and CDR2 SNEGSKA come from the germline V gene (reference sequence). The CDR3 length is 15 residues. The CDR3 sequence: CSAVSAESSYNEQFF.

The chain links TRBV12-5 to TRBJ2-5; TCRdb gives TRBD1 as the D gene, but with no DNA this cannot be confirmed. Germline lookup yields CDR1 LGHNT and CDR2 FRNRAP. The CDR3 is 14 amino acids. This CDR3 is CASGPSRGQETQYF.

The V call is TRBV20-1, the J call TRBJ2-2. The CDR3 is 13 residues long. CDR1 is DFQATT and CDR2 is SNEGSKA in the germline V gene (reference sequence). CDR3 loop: CSARAQDSGELFF.

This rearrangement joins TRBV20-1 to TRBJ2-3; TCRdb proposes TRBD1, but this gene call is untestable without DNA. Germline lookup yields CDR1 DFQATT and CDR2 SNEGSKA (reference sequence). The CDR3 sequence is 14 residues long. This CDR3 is CSARLWDRTDTQYF.

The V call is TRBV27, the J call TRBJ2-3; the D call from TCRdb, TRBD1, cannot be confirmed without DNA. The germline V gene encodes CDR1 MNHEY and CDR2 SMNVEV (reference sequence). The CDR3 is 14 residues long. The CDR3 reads CASSLSSGFLTQYF.

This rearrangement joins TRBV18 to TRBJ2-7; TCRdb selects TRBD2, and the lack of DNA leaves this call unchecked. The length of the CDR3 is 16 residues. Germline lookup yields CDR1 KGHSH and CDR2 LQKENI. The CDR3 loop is CASSPIGGLSPYEQYF.

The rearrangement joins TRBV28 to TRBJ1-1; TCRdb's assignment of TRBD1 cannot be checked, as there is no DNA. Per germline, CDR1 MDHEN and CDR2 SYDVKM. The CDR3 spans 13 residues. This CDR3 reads CASTPGVNTEAFF. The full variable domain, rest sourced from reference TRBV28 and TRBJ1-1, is DVKVTQSSRYLVKRTGEKVFLECVQDMDHENMFWYRQDPGLGLRLIYFSYDVKMKEKGDIPEGYSVSREKKERFSLILESASTNQTSMYLCASTPGVNTEAFFGQGTRLTVV.

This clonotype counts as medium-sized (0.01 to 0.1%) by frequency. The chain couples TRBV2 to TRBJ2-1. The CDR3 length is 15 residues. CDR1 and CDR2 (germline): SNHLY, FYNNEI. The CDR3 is CASSERGNSYNEQFF.

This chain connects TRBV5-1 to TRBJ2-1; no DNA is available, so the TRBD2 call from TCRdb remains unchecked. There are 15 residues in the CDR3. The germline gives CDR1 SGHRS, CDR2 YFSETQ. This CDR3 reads CASSLSGGGYNEQFF.

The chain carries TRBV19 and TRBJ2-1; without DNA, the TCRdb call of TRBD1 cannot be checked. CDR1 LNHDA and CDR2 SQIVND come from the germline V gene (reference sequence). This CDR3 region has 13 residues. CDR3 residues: CASSTPGSGEQFF.

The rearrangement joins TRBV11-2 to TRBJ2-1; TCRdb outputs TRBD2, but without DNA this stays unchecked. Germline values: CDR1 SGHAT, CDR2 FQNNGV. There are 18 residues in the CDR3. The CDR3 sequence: CASSLGRLGGSMYNEQFF.

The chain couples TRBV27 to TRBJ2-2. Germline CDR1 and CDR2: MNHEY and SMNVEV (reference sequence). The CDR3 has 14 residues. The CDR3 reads CASSFRALAGELFF.

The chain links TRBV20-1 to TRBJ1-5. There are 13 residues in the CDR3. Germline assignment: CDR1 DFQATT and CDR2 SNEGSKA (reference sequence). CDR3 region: CSARWGGNQPQHF.